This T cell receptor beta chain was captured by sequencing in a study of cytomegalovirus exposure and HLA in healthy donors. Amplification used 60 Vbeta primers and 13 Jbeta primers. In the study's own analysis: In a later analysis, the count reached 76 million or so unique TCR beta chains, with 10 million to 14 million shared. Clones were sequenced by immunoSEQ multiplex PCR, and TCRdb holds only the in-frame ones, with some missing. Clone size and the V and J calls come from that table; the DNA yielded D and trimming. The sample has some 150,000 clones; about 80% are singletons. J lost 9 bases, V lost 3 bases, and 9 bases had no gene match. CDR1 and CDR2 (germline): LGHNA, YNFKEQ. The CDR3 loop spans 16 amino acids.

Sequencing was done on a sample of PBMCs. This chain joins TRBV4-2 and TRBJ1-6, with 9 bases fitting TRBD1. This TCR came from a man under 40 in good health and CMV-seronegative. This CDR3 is CASSHPGQGLISPLHF. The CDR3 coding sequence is TGTGCCAGCAGCCATCCGGGACAGGGATTGATTTCACCCCTCCACTTT.